The T cell receptor (beta chain) described here comes from a study of cytomegalovirus exposure and HLA in healthy donors. Study results and caveats: In most subjects, TCR beta sequences reportedly gave accurate predictions of HLA-A and HLA-B alleles. Immune exposure information comprised only CMV serostatus. Most sequenced TCRs were rare (though some public TCRs occurred in many donors). A list of about 160 TCR beta chains associated with cytomegalovirus was given.

PCR involved 60 Vbeta and 13 Jbeta primers. Sequencing was performed with immunoSEQ multiplex PCR; in TCRdb, only in-frame clones are kept and a portion is missing. This sample has around 160,000 clones, with roughly three quarters found just once. About this clone: Antigen unknown.

Trimming took 5 bases from V and 4 from J, leaving 14 bases between them. The CDR3 sequence is 14 residues long. Germline-derived CDR1 and CDR2 are SGHVS and FNYEAQ. This clonotype was obtained from a man between 18 and 29 years old in good health and CMV-seropositive. Sequenced sample: PBMCs. The gene calls are TRBV7-6 and TRBJ1-1; D is perhaps TRBD1 (6 bases). This CDR3 is CASSPREDSTEAFF. CDR3 nucleotides: TGTGCCAGCAGCCCACGCGAGGACAGCACTGAAGCTTTCTTT.